The 25 T cell receptor beta chains listed next were all sequenced from one sample in a study of T cell repertoires in cytomegalovirus infection. Each CDR3 protein gets one entry after TCRdb re-called the reads with MiXCR. In the table there are around 740,000 distinct CDR3 sequences, approximately 34% of which are singletons. Sequencing was carried out using PBMCs. These TCRs come from a human donor in good health (CMV status not recorded). Some clones in this sample may be carry-over from other donors' samples.

This sequence joins TRBV2 and TRBJ1-5; D gene ambiguous. The CDR3 length is 15 residues. The germline gives CDR1 SNHLY, CDR2 FYNNEI. Trimming removed 4 bases from V and 6 bases from J, with 16 bases in between. The CDR3 bases are TGTGCCAGCAGTGCACCCCAGGACGGGCGTCAGCCCCAGCATTTT. This codes for CASSAPQDGRQPQHF. The entire variable domain, with the rest obtained from reference TRBV2 and TRBJ1-5, is as follows: EPEVTQTPSHQVTQMGQEVILRCVPISNHLYFYWYRQILGQKVEFLVSFYNNEISEKSEIFDDQFSVERPDGSNFTLKIRSTKLEDSAMYFCASSAPQDGRQPQHFGDGTRLSIL.

The sample holds a few counts of this clonotype. The chain has TRBV6-5 and TRBJ2-6; 8 bases map to TRBD1. CDR1 MNHEY and CDR2 SVGAGI come from the germline V gene. The CDR3 length is 15 residues. Trimming took 6 bases from V and 2 from J; bases not matched to a gene: 3. This CDR3 is CASSETGAGANVLTF. The CDR3 DNA reads as TGTGCCAGCAGCGAGACAGGGGCTGGGGCCAACGTCCTGACTTTC.

This clonotype was counted a few times. This chain connects TRBV10-1 to TRBJ1-1; perhaps TRBD1 as D (5 bases). V was shortened by 6 bases and J by 1 base, with 15 bases between the two germline ends. There are 15 residues in the CDR3. In germline, CDR1 is WNHNN, CDR2 SYGVQD (reference sequence). The CDR3: CASSREWGENTEAFF. In DNA, the CDR3 is TGCGCCAGCAGCCGCGAATGGGGCGAGAACACTGAAGCTTTCTTT.

The rearrangement links TRBV20-1 to TRBJ2-1, with D perhaps TRBD1 (5 bases). V gave up 2 bases and J gave up 6 bases, with 11 bases separating them. Germline assignment: CDR1 DFQATT and CDR2 SNEGSKA (reference sequence). The CDR3 consists of 13 residues. CDR3 nucleotides: TGCAGTGCTAGATGGTTTGGGGCCAATGAGCAGTTCTTC. This sequence encodes CSARWFGANEQFF.

At least ten counts were recorded for this clonotype. The chain combines TRBV7-8 with TRBJ1-4, with a tentative D call TRBD1 (5 bases). The CDR3 consists of 14 residues. V was pared by 1 base and J by 5 bases, with 8 bases between. The V gene's germline CDR1 is SGHVS and CDR2 FQNEAQ. The CDR3, as DNA: TGTGCCAGCAGCTTAGAGGGACGGAATGAAAAACTGTTTTTT. This codes for CASSLEGRNEKLFF.

V is TRBV11-2 and J is TRBJ2-5; D is perhaps TRBD2 (5 bases). Germline V CDR1 and CDR2: SGHAT, FQNNGV. This CDR3 comprises 14 residues. V was clipped by 3 bases and J by 5 bases, with 13 bases between them. CDR3 sequence reads: CASSLATSLETQYF. The CDR3 DNA reads as TGTGCCAGCAGCTTGGCAACTAGTTTGGAGACCCAGTACTTC.

The gene calls are TRBV12-3 or TRBV12-4 and TRBJ2-1, with D perhaps given as TRBD1 or TRBD2 (5 bases each). The CDR3 spans 12 residues. Trimming stripped 4 bases from V and 9 bases from J, with 10 bases between. CDR3 region: CASSSGTLEQFF. The CDR3 DNA sequence: TGTGCCAGCAGTTCAGGGACCCTTGAGCAGTTCTTC.

The chain recombines TRBV20-1 with TRBJ2-3, with D perhaps matching TRBD2 (6 bases). The V end lost 6 bases, the J end lost 6 bases, and 19 bases lay between the germline ends. The CDR3 runs 14 residues. Germline assignment: CDR1 DFQATT and CDR2 SNEGSKA (reference sequence). The CDR3 region is CSAPPGSRPDTQYF. The CDR3 DNA sequence: TGCAGTGCCCCGCCCGGGAGTAGACCCGATACGCAGTATTTT.

The chain links TRBV29-1 to TRBJ1-1; D might be TRBD1 (5 bases). CDR1 and CDR2 (germline): SQVTM, ANQGSEA. Trimming took 4 bases from V and 6 from J, leaving 12 bases between them. The CDR3 loop spans 12 amino acids. The CDR3 DNA is TGCAGCGTTGCGGGGGGGTTCGCTGAAGCTTTCTTT. It codes for CSVAGGFAEAFF.

J is TRBJ2-2 and V is TRBV5-4, with 8 bases fitting TRBD2. Trimming removed 3 bases from V and 1 base from J; junction bases left unmatched: 8. Germline CDR1 is SGHNT and CDR2 is YYREEE (reference sequence). This CDR3 contains 17 residues. This CDR3 reads CASSSTSGGVNTGELFF. CDR3 sequence (DNA): TGTGCCAGCAGCTCGACGAGCGGGGGAGTGAACACCGGGGAGCTGTTTTTT.

The gene calls are TRBV28 and TRBJ1-5; a weak D match, TRBD1 (5 bases). Trimming removed 10 bases at V and 4 bases at J, with 17 bases between. The CDR3 covers 14 residues. Germline lookup yields CDR1 MDHEN and CDR2 SYDVKM. The CDR3 here is CATSAGGGNQPQHF. Written as DNA, the CDR3 is TGTGCCACCTCGGCGGGGGGAGGAAATCAGCCCCAGCATTTT. Filled out from reference TRBV28 and TRBJ1-5, the complete variable domain reads DVKVTQSSRYLVKRTGEKVFLECVQDMDHENMFWYRQDPGLGLRLIYFSYDVKMKEKGDIPEGYSVSREKKERFSLILESASTNQTSMYLCATSAGGGNQPQHFGDGTRLSIL.

This clonotype was detected ten times or more. The chain is built from TRBV12-3 or TRBV12-4 and TRBJ2-7, with TRBD2 matching over 7 bases. This CDR3 has 18 residues. The ends lost 7 bases at V and 6 bases at J; junction bases unmatched: 24. This chain's CDR3 is CASTRAGLSDRAASEQYF. In nucleotides, the CDR3 is TGTGCCAGCACCCGAGCGGGACTATCGGACCGGGCGGCCTCCGAGCAGTACTTC.

The rearrangement links TRBV5-1 to TRBJ2-1, with 7 bases that match TRBD2. Germline assignment: CDR1 SGHRS and CDR2 YFSETQ. This CDR3 spans 15 amino acids. V lost 4 bases and J lost 7; bases outside the gene matches: 11. CDR3 loop: CASSPGGGFGNEQFF. The CDR3 DNA reads as TGCGCCAGCAGCCCCGGCGGGGGATTTGGGAATGAGCAGTTCTTC. Filled out from reference TRBV5-1 and TRBJ2-1, the complete variable domain reads KAGVTQTPRYLIKTRGQQVTLSCSPISGHRSVSWYQQTPGQGLQFLFEYFSETQRNKGNFPGRFSGRQFSNSRSEMNVSTLELGDSALYLCASSPGGGFGNEQFFGPGTRLTVL.

The table lists this clonotype with a count of one. V is TRBV7-2 and J is TRBJ2-3, with D perhaps TRBD2 (6 bases). The CDR3 loop spans 13 amino acids. Trimming pared 4 bases from V and 6 bases from J, leaving 11 bases between. Germline assignment: CDR1 SGHTA and CDR2 FQGNSA. The CDR3 nucleotides read TGTGCCAGCAGCTGGGGGGTGAGGGATACGCAGTATTTT. It is translated as CASSWGVRDTQYF. Full variable domain (rest looked up from reference TRBV7-2 and TRBJ2-3): GAGVSQSPSNKVTEKGKDVELRCDPISGHTALYWYRQSLGQGLEFLIYFQGNSAPDKSGLPSDRFSAERTGGSVSTLTIQRTQQEDSAVYLCASSWGVRDTQYFGPGTRLTVL.

This clonotype was detected only once. The genes are TRBV9 and TRBJ1-1, with a tentative D call TRBD1 (5 bases). Germline values: CDR1 SGDLS, CDR2 YYNGEE. The V and J ends lost 3 bases and 6 bases respectively, with 12 bases between them. This CDR3 contains 13 residues. This chain's CDR3 is CASSGRAGAEAFF. The CDR3 DNA is TGTGCCAGCAGCGGGAGGGCGGGGGCTGAAGCTTTCTTT.

Of note for this clonotype: This may come from a read error, since a much larger clone is one base off. This chain connects TRBV28 to TRBJ1-5; a weak D match, TRBD1 (6 bases). The CDR3 is made up of 17 amino acids. CDR1 is MDHEN, CDR2 SYDVKM, per germline. V gave up 8 bases and J gave up 5 bases, with 25 bases separating them. CDR3 sequence: CASGPTTGFDLDQPQHF. CDR3 sequence (DNA): TGTGCCAGCGGTCCAACAACAGGGTTCGACTTAGATCAGCCCCAGCATTTT.

This rearrangement joins TRBV7-9 to TRBJ1-1; D unresolved. CDR3 length equals 15 residues. Germline values: CDR1 SEHNR, CDR2 FQNEAQ (reference sequence). V was shortened by 1 base and J by 5 bases, with 14 bases between the two germline ends. CDR3: CASSLGSGRITEAFF. In nucleotides, the CDR3 is TGTGCCAGCAGCTTAGGCTCCGGGAGGATAACTGAAGCTTTCTTT.

The chain joins TRBV20-1 to TRBJ2-3, with D possibly TRBD2 on 6 matching bases. Looked up from germline, CDR1 is DFQATT and CDR2 is SNEGSKA (reference sequence). The CDR3 has 14 residues. V dropped 7 bases and J dropped 2 bases, with 16 bases sitting between them. The CDR3 DNA sequence: TGCAGTGTCGGACTCGCGGGATTCACAGATACGCAGTATTTT. It specifies CSVGLAGFTDTQYF.

On this clonotype itself: A clone one base away is much larger, so this may be a read error. This chain connects TRBV7-2 to TRBJ2-1; the D gene is possibly TRBD2 (6 bases). Germline V CDR1 and CDR2: SGHTA, FQGNSA. The CDR3 contains 16 residues. CDR3 protein: CASSLGGISSYNDQFF. The CDR3 DNA reads as TGTGCCAGCAGTCTCGGAGGGATCAGCTCCTACAATGATCAGTTCTTC.

This clonotype occurred many times. The V call is TRBV7-8, the J call TRBJ1-5, with D uncertain. Trimming cost V 0 bases and J 0 bases, with 6 bases left between them. Per germline, CDR1 SGHVS and CDR2 FQNEAQ. The CDR3 totals 15 residues. CDR3 nucleotide sequence: TGTGCCAGCAGCTTAGCACGGGGTAGCAATCAGCCCCAGCATTTT. Protein product: CASSLARGSNQPQHF.

V gene TRBV5-5 combines with J gene TRBJ2-7; TRBD2 matches at 14 bases. V lost 4 bases, J lost 0 bases, and 6 bases stayed unmatched. The CDR3 length is 17 residues. Germline CDR1 reads SGHKS; CDR2 reads YYEKEE (reference sequence). The CDR3 DNA reads as TGTGCCAGCAGCCCCGGGACTAGCGGGGGTTACTCCTACGAGCAGTACTTC. This sequence encodes CASSPGTSGGYSYEQYF.

The rearrangement links TRBV6-5 to TRBJ2-7; TRBD2 agrees at 9 bases. From germline, CDR1 is MNHEY and CDR2 SVGAGI. The V and J ends lost 5 bases and 6 bases, in that order; junction bases with no gene match: 11. The CDR3 extends over 15 amino acids. The CDR3 DNA is TGTGCCAGCAGTCGTGCTGAGGGACTAGCTTTCGAGCAGTACTTC. It yields the protein CASSRAEGLAFEQYF.

This chain uses TRBV4-2 with TRBJ2-5; 10 nucleotides line up with TRBD2. With V trimmed by 2 bases and J by 3 bases, 6 bases remained unmatched. This CDR3 is built from 16 residues. Germline CDR1 and CDR2: LGHNA and YNFKEQ. CDR3 region: CASSQPIAGGKETQYF. The DNA for the CDR3 is TGTGCCAGCAGCCAACCCATAGCGGGGGGCAAAGAGACCCAGTACTTC.

About this clonotype itself: At one boundary the junction diverges from the germline segment, which might be a read error. The rearrangement joins TRBV24-1 to TRBJ1-1, with unresolved D. The V gene's germline CDR1 is KGHDR and CDR2 SFDVKD. This CDR3 is 13 amino acids long. CDR3 DNA: TGTGCCACCAGTTATTTGGCCTACACTGAAGCTTTCTTT. This sequence encodes CATSYLAYTEAFF.

This clonotype was seen a single time. The J gene is TRBJ2-1, the V gene TRBV5-1; 13 bases agree with TRBD2. Looked up from germline, CDR1 is SGHRS and CDR2 is YFSETQ. V trimming: 4 bases; J trimming: 8 bases; junction bases outside the gene matches: 9. CDR3 size: 16 residues. The CDR3 loop reads CASSPRTSGRGDEQFF. The CDR3 region has the DNA TGCGCCAGCAGCCCCCGGACTAGCGGGAGAGGGGATGAGCAGTTCTTC.